This TCR beta chain is from a study of blood T cell repertoires in COVID-19. Across the study: Specimens from acute and convalescent COVID-19 originated in the United States, Italy and Spain. PBMCs, B-cell-depleted T cells, or T cells were the source of the cDNA or gDNA that made up the material.

V was clipped by 4 bases and J by 2 bases; unmatched bases: 17. Germline V CDR1 and CDR2: LNHDA, SQIVND (reference sequence). CDR3 size: 19 residues. In the authors' methods: Amplified reference gene primers provided the basis for estimating nucleated cell counts. Repertoires were generated with immunoSEQ multiplex PCR, while TCRdb's copy carries only in-frame clones and drops some. The DNA gave D and trimming, while V, J and clone size come from that table. Of 280,000 or so clones listed, 89% are singletons. This clone has only one observation. The receptor was isolated from a woman in her sixties or seventies with acute or convalescent COVID-19. The rearrangement uses TRBV19 and TRBJ1-5; 7 bases are shared with TRBD1. Sequences were obtained from peripheral blood. The CDR3 nucleotides read TGTGCCAGTAGTAGACCCTTCTCAGGGGGGAGAAGCGGCAATCAGCCCCAGCATTTT. Protein sequence: CASSRPFSGGRSGNQPQHF.